Included here is one T cell receptor (beta chain) sequence, with context. Antigen: not known. This sample is part of a study of blood T cells in healthy people across ages. Study-wide findings and caveats: Roughly linearly, TCR beta diversity per million T cells fell as age increased. Higher diversity and more naive CD4+ cells were features of long-lived donors, compared to aged donors.

For every donor, a draw yielded roughly 10 milliliters of peripheral blood. Primed by a sample-barcoded 5' primer and a J-beta primer mix, a second PCR proceeded for about 6 to 12 cycles. TCRdb itself ran the 5' RACE reads through MiXCR, one entry per CDR3 protein. The data hold 1,300,000 or so distinct CDR3 sequences, with 45% to 70% observed a single time. The clonotype was recovered from a man aged 18 to 29 in good health. The specimen sequenced was blood.

The DNA of the CDR3 is TGTGCCAGCAGCGTAAATACGGATTGGGACTACACGAACACTGAAGCTTTCTTT. It translates to CASSVNTDWDYTNTEAFF. The chain joins TRBV2 to TRBJ1-1; tentatively, D is TRBD1 (5 bases). CDR1 and CDR2 from the germline V gene are SNHLY and FYNNEI. The CDR3 is made up of 18 amino acids. With 6 bases removed from V and 1 base from J, the gap between germline ends came to 24 bases.